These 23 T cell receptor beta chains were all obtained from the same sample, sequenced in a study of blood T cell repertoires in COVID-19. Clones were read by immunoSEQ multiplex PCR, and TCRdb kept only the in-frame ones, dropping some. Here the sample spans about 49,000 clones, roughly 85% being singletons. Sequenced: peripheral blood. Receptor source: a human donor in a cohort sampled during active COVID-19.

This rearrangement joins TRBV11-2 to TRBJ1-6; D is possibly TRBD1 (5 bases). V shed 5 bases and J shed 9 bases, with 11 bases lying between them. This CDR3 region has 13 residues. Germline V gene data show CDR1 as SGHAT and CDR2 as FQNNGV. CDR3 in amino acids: CASSVTRVSPLHF. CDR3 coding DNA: TGTGCCAGCAGCGTGACCAGGGTTTCACCCCTCCACTTT.

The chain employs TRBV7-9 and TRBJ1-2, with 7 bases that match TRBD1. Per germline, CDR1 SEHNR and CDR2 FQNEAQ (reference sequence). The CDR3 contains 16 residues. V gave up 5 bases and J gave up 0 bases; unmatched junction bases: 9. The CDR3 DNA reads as TGTGCCAGCAGCCTCCGGGACAGCCTGTCTAACTATGGCTACACCTTC. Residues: CASSLRDSLSNYGYTF.

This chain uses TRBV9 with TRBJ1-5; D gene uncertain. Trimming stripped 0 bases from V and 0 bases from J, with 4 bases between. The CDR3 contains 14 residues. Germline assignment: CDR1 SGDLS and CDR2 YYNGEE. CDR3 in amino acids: CASSVGVSNQPQHF. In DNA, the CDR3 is TGTGCCAGCAGCGTAGGCGTTAGCAATCAGCCCCAGCATTTT. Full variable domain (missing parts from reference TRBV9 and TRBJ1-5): DSGVTQTPKHLITATGQRVTLRCSPRSGDLSVYWYQQSLDQGLQFLIQYYNGEERAKGNILERFSAQQFPDLHSELNLSSLELGDSALYFCASSVGVSNQPQHFGDGTRLSIL.

CDR3 sequence (DNA): TGTGCCAGCAGTTACGAGAAAACTCAGCCCCAGCATTTT. It encodes CASSYEKTQPQHF. The rearrangement links TRBV6-5 to TRBJ1-5; D call uncertain. This CDR3 contains 13 residues. In germline, CDR1 is MNHEY, CDR2 SVGAGI. The V and J ends lost 2 bases and 6 bases respectively, with 8 bases between them.

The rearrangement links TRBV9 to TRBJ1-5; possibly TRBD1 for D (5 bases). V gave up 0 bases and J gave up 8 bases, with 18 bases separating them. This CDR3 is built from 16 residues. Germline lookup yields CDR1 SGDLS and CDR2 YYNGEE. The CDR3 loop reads CASSVGGVQGTEPQHF. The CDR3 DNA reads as TGTGCCAGCAGCGTAGGGGGGGTCCAGGGCACCGAGCCCCAGCATTTT. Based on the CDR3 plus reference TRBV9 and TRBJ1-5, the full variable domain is DSGVTQTPKHLITATGQRVTLRCSPRSGDLSVYWYQQSLDQGLQFLIQYYNGEERAKGNILERFSAQQFPDLHSELNLSSLELGDSALYFCASSVGGVQGTEPQHFGDGTRLSIL.

In DNA, the CDR3 is TGTGCCAGTAGTACTTCCCCACCGGGGGGGATGATCGGTGGAGCCAAAAACATTCAGTACTTC. This encodes CASSTSPPGGMIGGAKNIQYF. This rearrangement joins TRBV19 to TRBJ2-4, with 8 positions matching TRBD2. V shed 4 bases and J 0 bases; nucleotides not matched to a gene: 20. This CDR3 is built from 21 residues. Looked up from germline, CDR1 is LNHDA and CDR2 is SQIVND (reference sequence).

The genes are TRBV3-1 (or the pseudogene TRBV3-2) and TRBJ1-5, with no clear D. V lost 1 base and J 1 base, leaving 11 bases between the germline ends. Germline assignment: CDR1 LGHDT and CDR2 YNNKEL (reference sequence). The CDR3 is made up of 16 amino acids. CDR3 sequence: CASSQGSGRSNQPQHF. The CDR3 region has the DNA TGTGCCAGCAGCCAAGGGTCCGGGAGGAGCAATCAGCCCCAGCATTTT.

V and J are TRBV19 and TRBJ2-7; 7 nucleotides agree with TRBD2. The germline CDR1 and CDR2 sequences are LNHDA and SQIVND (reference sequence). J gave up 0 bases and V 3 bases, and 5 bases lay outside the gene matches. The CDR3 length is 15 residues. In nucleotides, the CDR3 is TGTGCCAGTAGTATTGGTGGGACTAACTCCTACGAGCAGTACTTC. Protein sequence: CASSIGGTNSYEQYF.

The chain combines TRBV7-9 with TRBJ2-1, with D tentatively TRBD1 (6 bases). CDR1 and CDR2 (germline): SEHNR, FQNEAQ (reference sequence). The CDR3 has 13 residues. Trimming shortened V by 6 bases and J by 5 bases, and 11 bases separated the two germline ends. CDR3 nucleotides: TGTGCCAGCAGATCCGACAGGCACAATGAGCAGTTCTTC. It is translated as CASRSDRHNEQFF.

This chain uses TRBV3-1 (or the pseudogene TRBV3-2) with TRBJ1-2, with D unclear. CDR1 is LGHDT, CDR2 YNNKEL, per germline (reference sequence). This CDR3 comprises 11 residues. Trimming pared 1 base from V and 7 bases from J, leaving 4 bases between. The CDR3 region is CASSQGSGYTF. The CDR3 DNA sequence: TGTGCCAGCAGCCAAGGTAGTGGCTACACCTTC.

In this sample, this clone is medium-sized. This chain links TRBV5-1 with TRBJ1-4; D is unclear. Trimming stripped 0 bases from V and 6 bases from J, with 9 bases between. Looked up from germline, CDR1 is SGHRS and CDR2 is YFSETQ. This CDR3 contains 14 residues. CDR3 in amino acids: CASSLAGLDEKLFF. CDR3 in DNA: TGCGCCAGCAGCTTGGCAGGTCTTGATGAAAAACTGTTTTTT. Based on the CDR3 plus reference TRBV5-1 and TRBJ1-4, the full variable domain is KAGVTQTPRYLIKTRGQQVTLSCSPISGHRSVSWYQQTPGQGLQFLFEYFSETQRNKGNFPGRFSGRQFSNSRSEMNVSTLELGDSALYLCASSLAGLDEKLFFGSGTQLSVL.

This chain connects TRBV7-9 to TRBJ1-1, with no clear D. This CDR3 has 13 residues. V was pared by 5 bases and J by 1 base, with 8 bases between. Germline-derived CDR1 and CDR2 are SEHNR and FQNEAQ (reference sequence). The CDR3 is CASSQNRNTEAFF. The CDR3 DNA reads TGTGCCAGCAGCCAAAACAGGAACACTGAAGCTTTCTTT.

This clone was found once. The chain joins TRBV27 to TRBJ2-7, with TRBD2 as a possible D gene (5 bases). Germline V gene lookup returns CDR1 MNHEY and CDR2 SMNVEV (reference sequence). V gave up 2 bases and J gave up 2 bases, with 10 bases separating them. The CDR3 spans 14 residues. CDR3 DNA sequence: TGTGCCAGCAGTTTAGGGAGCGACCCCTACGAGCAGTACTTC. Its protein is CASSLGSDPYEQYF.

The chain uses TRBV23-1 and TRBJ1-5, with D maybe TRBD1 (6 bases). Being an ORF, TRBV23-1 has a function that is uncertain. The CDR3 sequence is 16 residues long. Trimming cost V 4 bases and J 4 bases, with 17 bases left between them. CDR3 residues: CASSRIGGIGNQPQHF. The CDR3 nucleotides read TGCGCCAGCAGTCGGATAGGGGGTATAGGGAATCAGCCCCAGCATTTT.

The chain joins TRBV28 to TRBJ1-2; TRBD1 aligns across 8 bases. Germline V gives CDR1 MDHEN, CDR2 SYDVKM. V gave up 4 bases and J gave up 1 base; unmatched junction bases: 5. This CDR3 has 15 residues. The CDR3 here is CASSYIRGLNYGYTF. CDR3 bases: TGTGCCAGCAGTTATATCAGGGGGCTTAACTATGGCTACACCTTC.

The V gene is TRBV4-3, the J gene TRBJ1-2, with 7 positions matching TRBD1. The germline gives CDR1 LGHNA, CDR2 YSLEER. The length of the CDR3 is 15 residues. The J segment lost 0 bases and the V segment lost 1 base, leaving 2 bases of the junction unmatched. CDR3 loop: CASSQAGTANYGYTF. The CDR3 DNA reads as TGCGCCAGCAGCCAAGCCGGGACAGCTAACTATGGCTACACCTTC.

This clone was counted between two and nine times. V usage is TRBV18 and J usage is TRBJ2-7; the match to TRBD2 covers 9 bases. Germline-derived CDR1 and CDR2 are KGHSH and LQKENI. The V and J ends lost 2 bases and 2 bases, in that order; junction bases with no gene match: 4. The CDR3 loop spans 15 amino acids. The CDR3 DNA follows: TGTGCCAGCTCACCATCAGCGGGGGGAACCTACGAGCAGTACTTC. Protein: CASSPSAGGTYEQYF.

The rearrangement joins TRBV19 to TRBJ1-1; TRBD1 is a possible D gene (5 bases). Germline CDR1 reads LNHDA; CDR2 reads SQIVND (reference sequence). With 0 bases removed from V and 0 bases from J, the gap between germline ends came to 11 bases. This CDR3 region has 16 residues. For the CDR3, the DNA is TGTGCCAGTAGTATAGAGGGCGGGGCGATGAACACTGAAGCTTTCTTT. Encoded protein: CASSIEGGAMNTEAFF.

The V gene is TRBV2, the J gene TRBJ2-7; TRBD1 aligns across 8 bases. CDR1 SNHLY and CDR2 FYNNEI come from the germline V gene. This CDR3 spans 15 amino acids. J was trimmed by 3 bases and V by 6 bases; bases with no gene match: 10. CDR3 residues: CASSDSGQGFYEQYF. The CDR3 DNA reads TGTGCCAGCAGCGACTCAGGACAGGGATTCTACGAGCAGTACTTC.

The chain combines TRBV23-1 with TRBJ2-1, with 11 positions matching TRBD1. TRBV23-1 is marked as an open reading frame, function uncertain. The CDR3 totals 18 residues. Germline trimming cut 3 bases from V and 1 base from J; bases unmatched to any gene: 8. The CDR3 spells CASSHYRDRGKSYNEQFF. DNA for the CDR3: TGCGCCAGCAGTCATTACCGGGACAGGGGGAAATCCTACAATGAGCAGTTCTTC.

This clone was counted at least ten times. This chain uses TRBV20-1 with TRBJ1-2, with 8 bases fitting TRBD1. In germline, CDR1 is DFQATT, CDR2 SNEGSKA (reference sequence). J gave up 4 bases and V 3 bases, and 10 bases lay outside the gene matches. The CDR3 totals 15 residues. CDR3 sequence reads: CSASARAGGSYGYTF. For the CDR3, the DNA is TGCAGTGCTAGTGCACGGGCAGGGGGCTCCTATGGCTACACCTTC.

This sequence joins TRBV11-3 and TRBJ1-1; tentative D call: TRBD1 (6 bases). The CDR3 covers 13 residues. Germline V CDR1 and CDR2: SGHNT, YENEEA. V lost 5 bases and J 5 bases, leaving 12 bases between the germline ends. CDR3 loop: CASSDRIGTEAFF. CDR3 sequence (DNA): TGTGCCAGCAGCGACAGGATAGGAACTGAAGCTTTCTTT.

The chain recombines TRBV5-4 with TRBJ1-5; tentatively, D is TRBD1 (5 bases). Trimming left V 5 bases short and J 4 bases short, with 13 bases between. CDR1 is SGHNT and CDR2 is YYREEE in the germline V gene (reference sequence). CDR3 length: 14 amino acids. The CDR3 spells CASRRQGFNQPQHF. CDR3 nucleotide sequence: TGTGCCAGCAGAAGGCAGGGCTTTAATCAGCCCCAGCATTTT.